The 20 T cell receptor beta chains in this list originate from one sample, sequenced in a study of cytomegalovirus exposure and HLA in healthy donors. PCR primers comprised 60 Vbeta and 13 Jbeta primers. Only in-frame clones appear in the TCRdb table, and some are missing; sequencing was by immunoSEQ multiplex PCR. The repertoire includes 150,000 to 200,000 clones, 85% of them detected once, and roughly 2.2% sits in the top ten. Material: PBMCs. Every receptor here comes from a man between 18 and 35 years old in good health and CMV-seropositive.

The chain has TRBV25-1 and TRBJ2-4, with D perhaps TRBD1 (7 bases). From germline, CDR1 is MGHDK and CDR2 SYGVNS. V gave up 1 base and J gave up 12 bases, with 19 bases separating them. The CDR3 is 15 residues long. CDR3 in amino acids: CASSEFRGRGDSQYF. The CDR3 DNA follows: TGTGCCAGCAGTGAATTTAGGGGTCGCGGGGACAGTCAGTACTTC.

The CDR3 reads CASNRASDLDTQYF. The DNA for the CDR3 is TGTGCCAGCAATAGGGCTAGCGATCTAGATACGCAGTATTTT. The chain joins TRBV9 to TRBJ2-3; possible D gene TRBD2, 6 bases. Trimming cost V 6 bases and J 5 bases, with 16 bases left between them. The CDR3 is 14 amino acids. Germline V gene sequence: CDR1 SGDLS, CDR2 YYNGEE.

This chain uses TRBV29-1 with TRBJ1-1; D is unresolved. V was pared by 2 bases and J by 1 base, with 8 bases between. This CDR3 is 13 amino acids long. Germline values: CDR1 SQVTM, CDR2 ANQGSEA. DNA of the CDR3: TGCAGCGTTGAATATAGCCCGAACACTGAAGCTTTCTTT. Protein sequence: CSVEYSPNTEAFF.

J is TRBJ2-5 and V is TRBV2; TRBD1 matches at 8 bases. Germline CDR1 SNHLY, CDR2 FYNNEI. This CDR3 is built from 13 residues. V gave up 6 bases and J gave up 3 bases; unmatched junction bases: 3. This CDR3 reads CASRAGGEETQYF. In nucleotides, the CDR3 is TGTGCCAGCAGAGCAGGGGGCGAAGAGACCCAGTACTTC.

J is TRBJ1-1 and V is TRBV9, with D possibly TRBD1 on 5 matching bases. V lost 0 bases to trimming and J lost 1 base, with 7 bases between them. Germline V gives CDR1 SGDLS, CDR2 YYNGEE. The CDR3 covers 14 residues. The CDR3 is CASSVATENTEAFF. Written as DNA, the CDR3 is TGTGCCAGCAGCGTAGCGACAGAGAACACTGAAGCTTTCTTT.

The rearrangement links TRBV6-5 to TRBJ2-5; 7 nucleotides line up with TRBD2. Germline V gene data show CDR1 as MNHEY and CDR2 as SVGAGI. Trimming took 0 bases from V and 4 from J; bases not matched to a gene: 8. The CDR3 runs 16 residues. DNA of the CDR3: TGTGCCAGCAGTTACTCAAGCGGGGCCCGGAGAGAGACCCAGTACTTC. Amino acids: CASSYSSGARRETQYF.

V is TRBV5-6 and J is TRBJ1-1; 7 bases match TRBD1. In germline, CDR1 is SGHDT, CDR2 YYEEEE. The CDR3 consists of 15 residues. The junction had 5 bases not matched to a gene; V was cut back by 2 bases and J by 1 base. CDR3: CASSFASGGNTEAFF. The CDR3 DNA is TGTGCCAGCAGCTTCGCCTCAGGGGGGAACACTGAAGCTTTCTTT.

This clone was observed a single time. J is TRBJ1-1 and V is TRBV30; 8 nucleotides line up with TRBD1. Per germline, CDR1 GTSNPN and CDR2 SVGIG (reference sequence). This CDR3 has 14 residues. V trimming: 4 bases; J trimming: 4 bases; junction bases outside the gene matches: 8. CDR3 bases: TGTGCCTGGAATCCAGGGGGCGGTCTCACTGAAGCTTTCTTT. Amino acids: CAWNPGGGLTEAFF.

The rearrangement joins TRBV11-3 to TRBJ2-7, with 7 nucleotides matching TRBD2. The CDR3 loop spans 18 amino acids. J gave up 5 bases and V 1 base, and 17 bases lay outside the gene matches. Germline V gene lookup returns CDR1 SGHNT and CDR2 YENEEA. CDR3: CASSLGWESAGCADEQYF. The CDR3 bases are TGTGCCAGCAGCTTAGGGTGGGAATCAGCGGGGTGTGCGGACGAGCAGTACTTC.

The chain links TRBV14 to TRBJ2-2; D possibly corresponds to TRBD2 (7 bases). Trimming took 1 base from V and 6 from J, leaving 12 bases between them. The germline gives CDR1 SGHDN, CDR2 FVKESK. This CDR3 is 15 amino acids long. CDR3: CASSQVTGRAGELFF. The CDR3 region has the DNA TGTGCCAGCAGCCAAGTAACAGGGAGGGCCGGGGAGCTGTTTTTT.

The genes are TRBV7-2 and TRBJ1-5; perhaps TRBD1 as D (6 bases). Between the trimmed V and J ends, which lost 5 bases and 6 bases, there was a span of 11 bases. Germline CDR1 reads SGHTA; CDR2 reads FQGNSA. This CDR3 has 13 residues. The CDR3 DNA sequence: TGTGCCAGCAGCAACAGGGTAGGTCAGCCCCAGCATTTT. This gives the protein CASSNRVGQPQHF.

The chain employs TRBV5-6 and TRBJ2-3, with unresolved D. From germline, CDR1 is SGHDT and CDR2 YYEEEE. CDR3 length equals 13 residues. The V and J ends lost 1 base and 2 bases respectively, with 5 bases between them. CDR3 nucleotide sequence: TGTGCCAGCAGCTTGAAGCTCACAGATACGCAGTATTTT. This sequence encodes CASSLKLTDTQYF.

The chain has TRBV7-9 and TRBJ1-5; D is unclear. CDR1 and CDR2 from the germline V gene are SEHNR and FQNEAQ (reference sequence). The CDR3 has 13 amino acids. V lost 3 bases and J lost 5, with 8 bases in between. Here the CDR3 reads CASSFGIYQPQHF. As DNA, the CDR3 is TGTGCCAGCAGCTTCGGGATCTATCAGCCCCAGCATTTT.

The V and J genes are TRBV30 and TRBJ2-7, with 8 positions matching TRBD2. The V gene's germline CDR1 is GTSNPN and CDR2 SVGIG (reference sequence). This CDR3 spans 14 amino acids. V was clipped by 0 bases and J by 7 bases; unmatched bases: 8. In DNA form, the CDR3 reads TGTGCCTGGAGTGTACGGGGGGGTCTGGGGGAGCAGTACTTC. Its translation is CAWSVRGGLGEQYF. Full variable domain (outside the CDR3, taken from reference TRBV30 and TRBJ2-7): SQTIHQWPATLVQPVGSPLSLECTVEGTSNPNLYWYRQAAGRGLQLLFYSVGIGQISSEVPQNLSASRPQDRQFILSSKKLLLSDSGFYLCAWSVRGGLGEQYFGPGTRLTVT.

The chain uses TRBV4-3 and TRBJ1-2; D perhaps matches TRBD1 (6 bases). Trimming stripped 2 bases from V and 6 bases from J, with 7 bases between. CDR3 length: 12 residues. Germline V lookup: CDR1 LGHNA, CDR2 YSLEER. The DNA of the CDR3 is TGCGCCAGCAGCCAAAACAGGGATGGCTACACCTTC. Its protein product is CASSQNRDGYTF.

V gene TRBV30 combines with J gene TRBJ1-5; D is possibly TRBD1 (5 bases). The germline gives CDR1 GTSNPN, CDR2 SVGIG (reference sequence). The length of the CDR3 is 17 residues. The V end lost 2 bases, the J end lost 3 bases, and 20 bases lay between the germline ends. The CDR3 protein is CAWSRGQGGNNNQPQHF. The CDR3 DNA sequence: TGTGCCTGGAGTAGAGGGCAGGGAGGGAATAACAATCAGCCCCAGCATTTT.

This clone was recorded only once. The rearrangement uses TRBV6-1 and TRBJ2-3; 8 bases align to TRBD1. V dropped 7 bases and J dropped 2; count of bases not matched to a gene: 8. This CDR3 comprises 15 residues. Germline CDR1 and CDR2: MNHNS and SASEGT. The CDR3 region has the DNA TGTGCCAGCACCTTGGGACAGGCCGACACAGATACGCAGTATTTT. Its protein is CASTLGQADTDTQYF.

The rearrangement uses TRBV7-9 and TRBJ1-1; TRBD1 agrees at 10 bases. The CDR3 contains 14 residues. The V and J ends lost 3 bases and 5 bases, in that order; junction bases with no gene match: 3. Germline-derived CDR1 and CDR2 are SEHNR and FQNEAQ (reference sequence). CDR3 amino acids: CASSFGQGDTEAFF. Written as DNA, the CDR3 is TGTGCCAGCAGCTTCGGACAGGGGGATACTGAAGCTTTCTTT.

CDR3 nucleotide sequence: TGTGCCAGCAGCCGTCTTGGGACAGGCGGATCCTACGAGCAGTACTTC. It codes for CASSRLGTGGSYEQYF. V gene TRBV5-8 combines with J gene TRBJ2-7; TRBD1 aligns across 8 bases. There are 16 residues in the CDR3. Germline-derived CDR1 and CDR2 are SGHTS and YDEGEE. The trim removed 4 bases at V and 1 base at J, leaving 10 bases unmatched.

The chain joins TRBV2 to TRBJ2-2; no firm D call. The germline V and J ends were trimmed by 6 bases and 1 base, with 6 bases remaining between them. CDR1 SNHLY and CDR2 FYNNEI come from the germline V gene. The CDR3 spans 13 residues. CDR3 DNA: TGTGCCAGCAGCCAGGAGAACACCGGGGAGCTGTTTTTT. Its protein is CASSQENTGELFF.